One and the same sample provided the 4 T cell receptor beta chains below, sequenced in a study of cytomegalovirus exposure and HLA in healthy donors. The study ran its PCR with 60 Vbeta and 13 Jbeta primers. Assay used: immunoSEQ multiplex PCR; TCRdb lists only in-frame clones, some missing. The sample carries about 60,000 clones, approximately 71% recorded once. What was sequenced was PBMCs. The receptors were sampled from a middle-aged man in good health and CMV-seropositive.

With regard to this clone: Different DNA sequences within this sample yield the same CDR3. J is TRBJ1-5 and V is TRBV29-1; TRBD1 is a possible D gene (5 bases). Germline V CDR1 and CDR2: SQVTM, ANQGSEA. V was cut by 6 bases and J by 4 bases, with 13 bases left in between. The CDR3 totals 13 residues. CDR3 sequence: CSVLGGGNQPQHF. CDR3 sequence (DNA): TGCAGCGTGCTGGGGGGAGGAAATCAGCCCCAGCATTTT.

This chain joins TRBV6-1 and TRBJ2-5, with 7 bases that match TRBD2. The CDR3 extends over 18 amino acids. CDR1 and CDR2 from the germline V gene are MNHNS and SASEGT. Trimming at V came to 3 bases and at J to 5 bases, leaving 18 bases not matched to a gene. This CDR3 reads CASSDYLGGKALWETQYF. The CDR3 DNA sequence: TGTGCCAGCAGTGATTATCTCGGGGGGAAGGCCCTGTGGGAGACCCAGTACTTC.

The CDR3 nucleotides are TGTGCCAGCTCCCGGGACGCGGGGAATGAAAAACTGTTTTTT. It codes for CASSRDAGNEKLFF. The gene calls are TRBV7-9 and TRBJ1-4, with D possibly matching TRBD1 (5 bases). The V and J ends lost 8 bases and 5 bases respectively, with 15 bases between them. Germline CDR1 and CDR2: SEHNR and FQNEAQ (reference sequence). This CDR3 spans 14 amino acids. The full variable domain, its missing parts supplied by reference TRBV7-9 and TRBJ1-4, is DTGVSQNPRHKITKRGQNVTFRCDPISEHNRLYWYRQTLGQGPEFLTYFQNEAQLEKSRLLSDRFSAERPKGSFSTLEIQRTEQGDSAMYLCASSRDAGNEKLFFGSGTQLSVL.

Here the CDR3 DNA reads TGCGCCAGCAGCCAAGCACAGGCGGGGGGGGAAGGCTACACCTTC. Its protein is CASSQAQAGGEGYTF. V and J are TRBV4-1 and TRBJ1-2; perhaps TRBD1 as D (5 bases). The CDR3 consists of 15 residues. The V end was cut by 1 base, the J end by 8 bases, with 17 bases between. Germline V gene sequence: CDR1 MGHRA, CDR2 YSYEKL.